This entry features one TCR beta chain sequence. Its antigen remains unknown. The data belong to a study of T cells after yellow fever vaccination. Study outcomes and limitations: The secondary response was weaker but peaked faster, day 5 versus 15. Sorted repertoires could include abundant contaminating clonotypes from bulk cells.

CDR1 is DFQATT and CDR2 is SNEGSKA in the germline V gene (reference sequence). CDR3 size: 14 residues. The study made its TCR cDNA through 5'RACE template switching. That step introduced a universal primer site along with UMIs. TCRdb passed the 5' RACE reads through MiXCR, listing each CDR3 protein once. The repertoire holds about 350,000 distinct CDR3 sequences, with roughly 4.3% as singletons. Sequenced here: PBMCs, sampled 5 days after the yellow fever booster vaccination. This clonotype was obtained from a man in his late teens or twenties who received the YFV17D yellow fever vaccine. The chain recombines TRBV20-1 with TRBJ2-1; 9 bases align to TRBD2. CDR3 sequence (DNA): TGCAGCCTTGGGGGTGCGCGGGGGGGCAATGAGCAGTTCTTC. This codes for CSLGGARGGNEQFF.